The entry below describes one T cell receptor (beta chain). Authors' methods: Counts of nucleated cells, estimated from reference gene primer amplification, were obtained. Generated by immunoSEQ multiplex PCR, the TCRdb table keeps only in-frame clones and is missing some. V and J calls and clone size follow that table, whereas D and trimming were derived from the DNA. The repertoire holds 70,000 to 95,000 clones, with under 90% as singletons. This sample was taken from a study of blood T cell repertoires in COVID-19. Study information: Researchers got acute and convalescent COVID-19 samples from the United States, Italy and Spain.

This CDR3 contains 13 residues. In germline, CDR1 is MNHEY, CDR2 SMNVEV (reference sequence). Trimming stripped 7 bases from V and 6 bases from J, with 13 bases between. The sample taken for sequencing was peripheral blood. The receptor's source is a woman aged 40 to 55 with active or convalescent COVID-19. The chain recombines TRBV27 with TRBJ1-5; D gene unclear. The CDR3 loop is CASTQGRGQPQHF. The CDR3 coding sequence is TGTGCCAGCACCCAAGGACGGGGTCAGCCCCAGCATTTT.